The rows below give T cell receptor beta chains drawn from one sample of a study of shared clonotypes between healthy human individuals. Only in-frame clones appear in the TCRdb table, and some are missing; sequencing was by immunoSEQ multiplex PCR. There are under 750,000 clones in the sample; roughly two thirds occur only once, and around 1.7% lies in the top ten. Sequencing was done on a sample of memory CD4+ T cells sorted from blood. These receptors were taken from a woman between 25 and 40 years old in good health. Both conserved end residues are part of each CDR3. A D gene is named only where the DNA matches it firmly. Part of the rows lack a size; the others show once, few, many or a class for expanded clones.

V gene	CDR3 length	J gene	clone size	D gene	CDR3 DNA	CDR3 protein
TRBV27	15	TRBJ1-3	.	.	TGTGCCAGCAGTCAGAGGTCGGGGAGTGGAAACACCATATATTTT	CASSQRSGSGNTIYF
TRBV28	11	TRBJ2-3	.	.	TGTGCCAGCAGAACTCGGGGTACGCAGTATTTT	CASRTRGTQYF
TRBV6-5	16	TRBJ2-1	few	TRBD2	TGTGCCAGCAGTTACTCGGGGGGGGGCTCCTACAATGAGCAGTTCTTC	CASSYSGGGSYNEQFF
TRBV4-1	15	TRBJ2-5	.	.	TGCGCCAGCAGCCGAACCCCGATTGGGGAAGAGACCCAGTACTTC	CASSRTPIGEETQYF
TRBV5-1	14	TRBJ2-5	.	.	TGCGCCAGCAGCTTGGCGTGGAGCCAAGAGACCCAGTACTTC	CASSLAWSQETQYF
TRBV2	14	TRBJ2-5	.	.	TGTGCCAGCAGTGAAGACGCAGCAGGGGAGACCCAGTACTTC	CASSEDAAGETQYF
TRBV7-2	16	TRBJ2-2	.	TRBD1	TGTGCCAGCAAGCCCAATCAGGGGGCAAACACCGGGGAGCTGTTTTTT	CASKPNQGANTGELFF
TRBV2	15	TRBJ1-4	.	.	TGTGCCAGCAGGATGGGAGAAGGGGATGCGGAAAAACTGTTTTTT	CASRMGEGDAEKLFF
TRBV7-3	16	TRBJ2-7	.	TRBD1	TGTGCCAGCAGCCCCCGCACCGGGACAGGGTCCTACGAGCAGTACTTC	CASSPRTGTGSYEQYF
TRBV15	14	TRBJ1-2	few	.	TGTGCCACCAGCAGAGGCGGACGCGTGGGTGGCTACACCTTC	CATSRGGRVGGYTF
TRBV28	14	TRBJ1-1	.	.	TGTGCCAGCAGTTTCTCCGTCCGGTACACTGAAGCTTTCTTT	CASSFSVRYTEAFF
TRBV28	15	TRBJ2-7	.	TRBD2	TGTGCCAGCAGTTCCCGACTAGCGGGAAACTCTTTTCAGTACTTC	CASSSRLAGNSFQYF
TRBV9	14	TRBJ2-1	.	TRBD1	TGTGCCAGCAGCCCTGGGACAGGCTACAATGAGCAGTTCTTC	CASSPGTGYNEQFF
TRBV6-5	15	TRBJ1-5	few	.	TGTGCCAGCAGCCCTGACAGGCGGCCCCATCAGCCCCAGCATTTT	CASSPDRRPHQPQHF
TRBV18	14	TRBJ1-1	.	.	TGTGCCAGCTCACCAGGGGGGGCCAACACTGAAGCTTTCTTT	CASSPGGANTEAFF
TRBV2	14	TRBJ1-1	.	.	TGTGCCAGCAGCCTGACGAAAAAGGGGGCTGAAGCTTTCTTT	CASSLTKKGAEAFF
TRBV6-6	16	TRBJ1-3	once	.	TGTGCCAGCAGCAGGACGTTCGGGGGCTCTGGAAACACCATATATTTT	CASSRTFGGSGNTIYF
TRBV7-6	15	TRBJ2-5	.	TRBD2	TGTGCCAGCAGAGGGACTAGCACGTACCAAGAGACCCAGTACTTC	CASRGTSTYQETQYF
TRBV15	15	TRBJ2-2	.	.	TGTGCCACCAGCAGAGGAGGGATGGGGACCGGGGAGCTGTTTTTT	CATSRGGMGTGELFF
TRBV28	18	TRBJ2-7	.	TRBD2	TGTGCCAGCAGGCCTGGGCTAGCGGGAGCCCCGTCTCTTAACGAGCAGTACTTC	CASRPGLAGAPSLNEQYF
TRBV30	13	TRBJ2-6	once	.	TGTGCCGGTGCTTCCTCTGGGGCCAACGTCCTGACTTTC	CAGASSGANVLTF
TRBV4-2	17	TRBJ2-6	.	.	TGTGCCAGCAGCCAAGATAAATGGGGCTCTGGGGCCAACGTCCTGACTTTC	CASSQDKWGSGANVLTF
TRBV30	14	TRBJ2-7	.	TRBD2	TGTGCCTGGAGGACTAGCGGGAGTAGGTACGAGCAGTACTTC	CAWRTSGSRYEQYF
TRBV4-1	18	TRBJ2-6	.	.	TGCGCCAGCAGCCGTGGGACTCCCCAGAGCTCTGGGGCCAACGTCCTGACTTTC	CASSRGTPQSSGANVLTF
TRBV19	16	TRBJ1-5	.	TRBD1	TGTGCCAGTAGTACCCGGGACAGGGATGGCAATCAGCCCCAGCATTTT	CASSTRDRDGNQPQHF
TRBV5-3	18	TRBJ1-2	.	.	TGTGCCAGAAGCTTGGGAACCGACAAGCCCCTGGCTAACTATGGCTACACCTTC	CARSLGTDKPLANYGYTF
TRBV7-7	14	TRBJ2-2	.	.	TGTGCCAGCAGCTTAGGCGCTAGGGACGGGGAGCTGTTTTTT	CASSLGARDGELFF
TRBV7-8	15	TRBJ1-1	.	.	TGTGCCAGCAGCTTAGCGGACAGTAGAGACACTGAAGCTTTCTTT	CASSLADSRDTEAFF
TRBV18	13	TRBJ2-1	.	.	TGTGCCAGCTCACCAGTACAGTGGGAGGAGCAGTTCTTC	CASSPVQWEEQFF
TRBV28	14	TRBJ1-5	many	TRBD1	TGTGCCAGTACAGGGGAATATAGCAATCAGCCCCAGCATTTT	CASTGEYSNQPQHF
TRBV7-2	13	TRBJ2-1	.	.	TGTGCCAGCAGCGATTATATCAGCAATGAGCAGTTCTTC	CASSDYISNEQFF
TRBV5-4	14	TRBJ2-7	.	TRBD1	TGTGCCAGCACCGAACAGGGGGCGCTGTACGAGCAGTACTTC	CASTEQGALYEQYF
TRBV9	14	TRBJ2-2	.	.	TGTGCCAGCAGGTCAGGTCGGAGCGCCGGGGAGCTGTTTTTT	CASRSGRSAGELFF
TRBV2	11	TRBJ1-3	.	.	TGTGCCAGCGGAACTGGAAACACCATATATTTT	CASGTGNTIYF
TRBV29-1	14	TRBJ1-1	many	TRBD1	TGCAGCGTTGTACCGACAGGGTTAAACACTGAAGCTTTCTTT	CSVVPTGLNTEAFF
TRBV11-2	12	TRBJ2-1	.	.	TGTGCCAGCAGCTTAGATCAGCACCTCCAGTTCTTC	CASSLDQHLQFF
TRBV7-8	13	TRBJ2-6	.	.	TGTGCCAGCAGCCCCGCTGGGGCCAACGTCCTGACTTTC	CASSPAGANVLTF
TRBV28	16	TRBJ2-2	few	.	TGTGCCAGCAGTTTTGTTCCCCTTGGTCGGACCGGGGAGCTGTTTTTT	CASSFVPLGRTGELFF
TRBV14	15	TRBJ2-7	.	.	TGTGCCAGCAGCCAAGACCCCAGGGGAGTATACGAGCAGTACTTC	CASSQDPRGVYEQYF
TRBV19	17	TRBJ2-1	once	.	TGTGCCAGTAGCCGACAGGCGGGAGCGAGTCCCTACAATGAGCAGTTCTTC	CASSRQAGASPYNEQFF
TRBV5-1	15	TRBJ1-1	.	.	TGCGCCAGCAGCTTGGGACTTGGGGTGGGGACTGAAGCTTTCTTT	CASSLGLGVGTEAFF
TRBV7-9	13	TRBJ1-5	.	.	TGTGCCAGCAGCTTACAGGGCGGTCAGCCCCAGCATTTT	CASSLQGGQPQHF
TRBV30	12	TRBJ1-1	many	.	TGTGCCTGGGAGAGGGTTAGGTGGGAAGCTTTCTTT	CAWERVRWEAFF
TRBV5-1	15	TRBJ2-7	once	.	TGCGCCAGCAGCTGGGGGGCCGGGACCCTTCTCGAGCAGTACTTC	CASSWGAGTLLEQYF
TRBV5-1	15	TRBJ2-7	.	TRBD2	TGCGCCAGCAGCTTATCTAGCGGGGGTCCCTACGAGCAGTACTTC	CASSLSSGGPYEQYF
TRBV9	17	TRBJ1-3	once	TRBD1	TGTGCCAGCAGCGTAGAGGGGGGACAGGGAATCGGAAACACCATATATTTT	CASSVEGGQGIGNTIYF
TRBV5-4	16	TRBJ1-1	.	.	TGTGCCAGCAGCTTGGAGGAGGCGTCGATGAACATTGAAGCTTTCTTT	CASSLEEASMNIEAFF
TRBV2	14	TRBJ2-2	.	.	TGTGCCAGCAGTGAAAGAGACTTCACCGGGGAGCTGTTTTTT	CASSERDFTGELFF
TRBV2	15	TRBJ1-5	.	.	TGTGCCAGCAGTCAGACGGCCTGGGGCAATCAGCCCCAGCATTTT	CASSQTAWGNQPQHF
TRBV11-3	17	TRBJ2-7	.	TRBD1	TGTGCCAGCAGCTTATGGGTTGGGACAGCTGACACCTACGAGCAGTACTTC	CASSLWVGTADTYEQYF
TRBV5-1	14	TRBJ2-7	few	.	TGCGCCAGCAGTGATGGCAGGCTCTCCTACGAGCAGTACTTC	CASSDGRLSYEQYF
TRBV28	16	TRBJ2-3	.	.	TGTGCCAGCAGTTTATTTTACCGGAAAATCACAGATACGCAGTATTTT	CASSLFYRKITDTQYF
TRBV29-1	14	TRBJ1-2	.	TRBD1	TGCAGCGTTGTCCCACGACAGGGTTGGAATGGCTACACCTTC	CSVVPRQGWNGYTF
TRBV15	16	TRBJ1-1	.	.	TGTGCCACCAGCAGAGATCAGGTCGAAATGAACACTGAAGCTTTCTTT	CATSRDQVEMNTEAFF
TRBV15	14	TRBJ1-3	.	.	TGTGCCACCAGCAAAGAACACACTGGAAACACCATATATTTT	CATSKEHTGNTIYF
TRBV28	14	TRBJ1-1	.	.	TGTGCCAGCACATTGGACAGCATGAACACTGAAGCTTTCTTT	CASTLDSMNTEAFF
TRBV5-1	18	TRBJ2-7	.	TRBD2	TGCGCCAGCAGCTTGGTTGGTAGCGGGTCCATAAGCTCCTACGAGCAGTACTTC	CASSLVGSGSISSYEQYF
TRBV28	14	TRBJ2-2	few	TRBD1	TGTGCCAGCAGTTATGGGACAGACACCGGGGAGCTGTTTTTT	CASSYGTDTGELFF
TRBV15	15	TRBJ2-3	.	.	TGTGCCACCAGGACAATCCCCGGAGGCACAGATACGCAGTATTTT	CATRTIPGGTDTQYF
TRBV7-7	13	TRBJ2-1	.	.	TGTGCCAGCAGCCCCGGGACACCCAATGAGCAGTTCTTC	CASSPGTPNEQFF